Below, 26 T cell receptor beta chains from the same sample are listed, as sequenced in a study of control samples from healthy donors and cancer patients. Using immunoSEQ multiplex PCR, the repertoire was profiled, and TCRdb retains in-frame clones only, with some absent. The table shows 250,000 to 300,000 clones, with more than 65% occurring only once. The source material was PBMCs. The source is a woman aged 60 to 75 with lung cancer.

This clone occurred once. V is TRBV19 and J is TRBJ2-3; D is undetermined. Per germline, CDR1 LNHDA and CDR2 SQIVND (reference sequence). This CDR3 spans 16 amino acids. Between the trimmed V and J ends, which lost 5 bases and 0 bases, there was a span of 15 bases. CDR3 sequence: CASSPLGLSSTDTQYF. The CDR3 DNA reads TGTGCCAGTAGTCCCCTCGGGCTTTCTAGCACAGATACGCAGTATTTT.

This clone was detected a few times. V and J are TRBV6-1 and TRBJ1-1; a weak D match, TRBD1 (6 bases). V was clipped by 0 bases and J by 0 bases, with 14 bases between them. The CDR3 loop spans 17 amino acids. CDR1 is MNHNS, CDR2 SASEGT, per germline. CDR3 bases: TGTGCCAGCAGTGAAGCGACCGGGACAAGAATGAACACTGAAGCTTTCTTT. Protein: CASSEATGTRMNTEAFF.

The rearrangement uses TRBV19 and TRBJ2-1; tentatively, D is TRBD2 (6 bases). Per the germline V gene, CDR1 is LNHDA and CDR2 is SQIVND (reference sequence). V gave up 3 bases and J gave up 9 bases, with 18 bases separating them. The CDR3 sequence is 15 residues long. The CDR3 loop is CASSIMIAETAEQFF. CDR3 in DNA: TGTGCCAGTAGTATCATGATAGCGGAGACTGCTGAGCAGTTCTTC. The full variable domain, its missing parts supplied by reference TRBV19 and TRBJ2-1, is DGGITQSPKYLFRKEGQNVTLSCEQNLNHDAMYWYRQDPGQGLRLIYYSQIVNDFQKGDIAEGYSVSREKKESFPLTVTSAQKNPTAFYLCASSIMIAETAEQFFGPGTRLTVL.

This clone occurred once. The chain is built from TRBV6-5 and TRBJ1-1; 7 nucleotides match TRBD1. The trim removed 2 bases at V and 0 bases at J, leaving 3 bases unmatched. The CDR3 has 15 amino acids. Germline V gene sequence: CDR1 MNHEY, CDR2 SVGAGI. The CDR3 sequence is CASSYQGEMNTEAFF. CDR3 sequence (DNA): TGTGCCAGCAGTTACCAGGGGGAAATGAACACTGAAGCTTTCTTT.

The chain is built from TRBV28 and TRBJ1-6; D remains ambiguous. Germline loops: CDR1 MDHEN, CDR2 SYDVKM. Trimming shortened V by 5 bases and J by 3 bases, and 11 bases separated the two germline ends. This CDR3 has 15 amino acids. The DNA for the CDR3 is TGTGCCAGCAGTAACCGATTAATCTATAATTCACCCCTCCACTTT. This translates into CASSNRLIYNSPLHF.

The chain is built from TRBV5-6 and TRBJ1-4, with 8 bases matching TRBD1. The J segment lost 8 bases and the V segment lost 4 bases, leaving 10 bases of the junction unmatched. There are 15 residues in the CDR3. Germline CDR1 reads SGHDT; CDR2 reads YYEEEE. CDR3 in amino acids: CASSDDQGASEKLFF. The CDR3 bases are TGTGCCAGCAGCGACGACCAGGGGGCTTCGGAAAAACTGTTTTTT.

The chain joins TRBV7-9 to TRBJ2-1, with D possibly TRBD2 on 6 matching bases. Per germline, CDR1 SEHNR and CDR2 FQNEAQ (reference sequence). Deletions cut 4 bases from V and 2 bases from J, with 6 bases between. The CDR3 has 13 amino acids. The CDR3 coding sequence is TGTGCCAGCAGCTCGGGGGCCTACAATGAGCAGTTCTTC. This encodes CASSSGAYNEQFF.

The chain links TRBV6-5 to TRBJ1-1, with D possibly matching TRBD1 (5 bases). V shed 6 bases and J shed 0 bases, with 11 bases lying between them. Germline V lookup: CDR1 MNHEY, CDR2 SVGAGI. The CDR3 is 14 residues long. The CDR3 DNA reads TGTGCCAGCAGCCTTCGACAGATGAACACTGAAGCTTTCTTT. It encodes CASSLRQMNTEAFF.

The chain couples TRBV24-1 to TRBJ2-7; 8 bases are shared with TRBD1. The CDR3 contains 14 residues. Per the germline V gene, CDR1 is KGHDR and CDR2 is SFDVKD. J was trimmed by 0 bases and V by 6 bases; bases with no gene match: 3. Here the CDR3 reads CATSTGGNSYEQYF. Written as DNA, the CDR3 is TGTGCCACCAGTACAGGGGGAAACTCCTACGAGCAGTACTTC.

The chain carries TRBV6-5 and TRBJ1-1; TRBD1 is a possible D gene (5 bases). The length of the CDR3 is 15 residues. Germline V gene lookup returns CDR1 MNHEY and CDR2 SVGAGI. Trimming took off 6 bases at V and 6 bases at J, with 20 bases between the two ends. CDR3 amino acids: CASSDSGTEDPEAFF. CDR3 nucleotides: TGTGCCAGCAGCGACAGCGGGACGGAGGACCCTGAAGCTTTCTTT.

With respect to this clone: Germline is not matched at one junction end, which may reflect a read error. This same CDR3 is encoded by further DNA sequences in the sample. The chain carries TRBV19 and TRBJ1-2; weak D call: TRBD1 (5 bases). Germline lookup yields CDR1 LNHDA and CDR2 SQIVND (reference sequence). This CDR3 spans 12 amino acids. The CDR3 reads CASRGRNYGYTF. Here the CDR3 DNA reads TGTGCTAGTAGGGGACGGAACTATGGCTACACCTTC.

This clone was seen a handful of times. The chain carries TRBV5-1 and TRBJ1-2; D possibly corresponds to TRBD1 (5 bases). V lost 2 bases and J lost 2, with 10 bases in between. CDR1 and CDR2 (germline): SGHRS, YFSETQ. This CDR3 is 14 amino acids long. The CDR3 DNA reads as TGCGCCAGCAGCTTAGGGGCCGAGAACTATGGCTACACCTTC. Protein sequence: CASSLGAENYGYTF.

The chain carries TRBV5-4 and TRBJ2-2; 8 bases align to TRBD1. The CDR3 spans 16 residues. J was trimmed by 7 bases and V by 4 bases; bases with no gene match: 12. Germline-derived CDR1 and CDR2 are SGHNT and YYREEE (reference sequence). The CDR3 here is CASSAWDQGAGGELFF. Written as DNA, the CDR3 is TGTGCCAGCAGCGCTTGGGACCAGGGGGCGGGCGGGGAGCTGTTTTTT.

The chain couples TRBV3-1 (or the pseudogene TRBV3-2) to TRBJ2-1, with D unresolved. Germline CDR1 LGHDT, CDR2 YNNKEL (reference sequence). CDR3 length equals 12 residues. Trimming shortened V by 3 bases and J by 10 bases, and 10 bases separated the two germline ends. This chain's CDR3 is CASSHRVGEQFF. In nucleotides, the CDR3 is TGTGCCAGCAGCCATAGGGTGGGCGAGCAGTTCTTC.

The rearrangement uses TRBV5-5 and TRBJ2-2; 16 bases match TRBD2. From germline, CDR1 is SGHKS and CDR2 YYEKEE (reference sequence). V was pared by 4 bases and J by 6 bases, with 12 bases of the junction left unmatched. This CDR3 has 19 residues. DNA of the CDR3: TGTGCCAGCAGCCCGGGACTAGCGGGGGGGCCGGGACTCGCCGGGGAGCTGTTTTTT. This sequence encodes CASSPGLAGGPGLAGELFF.

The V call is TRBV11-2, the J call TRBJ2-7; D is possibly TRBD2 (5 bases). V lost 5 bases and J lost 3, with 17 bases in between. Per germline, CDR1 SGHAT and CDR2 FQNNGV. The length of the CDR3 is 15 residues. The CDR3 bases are TGTGCCAGCAGCCCAACGATCGGGGTGGGCTACGAGCAGTACTTC. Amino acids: CASSPTIGVGYEQYF. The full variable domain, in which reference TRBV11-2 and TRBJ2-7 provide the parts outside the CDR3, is EAGVAQSPRYKIIEKRQSVAFWCNPISGHATLYWYQQILGQGPKLLIQFQNNGVVDDSQLPKDRFSAERLKGVDSTLKIQPAKLEDSAVYLCASSPTIGVGYEQYFGPGTRLTVT.

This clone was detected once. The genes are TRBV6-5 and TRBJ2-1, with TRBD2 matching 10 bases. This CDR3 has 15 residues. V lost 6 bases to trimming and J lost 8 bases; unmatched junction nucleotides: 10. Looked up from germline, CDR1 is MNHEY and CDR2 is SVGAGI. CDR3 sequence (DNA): TGTGCCAGCAGGTCCACTAGCGGGACCTTCGATGAGCAGTTCTTC. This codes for CASRSTSGTFDEQFF.

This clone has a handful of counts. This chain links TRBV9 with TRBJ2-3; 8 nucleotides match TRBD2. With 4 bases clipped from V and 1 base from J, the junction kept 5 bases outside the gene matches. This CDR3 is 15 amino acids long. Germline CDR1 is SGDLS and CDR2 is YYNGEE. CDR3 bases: TGTGCCAGCAGCCCTAAGACTAGCGGCACAGATACGCAGTATTTT. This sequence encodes CASSPKTSGTDTQYF.

The CDR3 protein is CASSLTRNRTPHGYTF. The CDR3 bases are TGTGCCAGCAGCTTAACCCGAAACAGAACCCCTCATGGCTACACCTTC. The chain recombines TRBV7-2 with TRBJ1-2; D not certain. CDR1 and CDR2 from the germline V gene are SGHTA and FQGNSA. The CDR3 consists of 16 residues. V was pared by 2 bases and J by 6 bases, with 19 bases between.

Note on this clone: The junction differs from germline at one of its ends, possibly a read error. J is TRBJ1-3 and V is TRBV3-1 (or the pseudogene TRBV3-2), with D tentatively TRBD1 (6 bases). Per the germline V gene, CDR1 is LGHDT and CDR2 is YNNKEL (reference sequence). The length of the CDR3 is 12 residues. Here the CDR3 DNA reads TGTGCCAGCAGCCAATCCCTAAGCGGACAGCTTTTT. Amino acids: CASSQSLSGQLF.

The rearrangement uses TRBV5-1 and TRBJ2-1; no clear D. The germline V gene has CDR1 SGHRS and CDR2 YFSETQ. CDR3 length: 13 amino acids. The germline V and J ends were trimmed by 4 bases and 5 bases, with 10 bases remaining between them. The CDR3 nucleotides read TGCGCCAGCAGCATGGAAGGCCACAATGAGCAGTTCTTC. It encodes CASSMEGHNEQFF.

The CDR3 bases are TGTGCCAGCAGCCCCTCTCAGGGGAGGACTGAAGCTTTCTTT. Its translation is CASSPSQGRTEAFF. This chain uses TRBV7-3 with TRBJ1-1, with D possibly being TRBD1 (6 bases). Germline CDR1 is SGHTA and CDR2 is FQGTGA. Deletions cut 5 bases from V and 5 bases from J, with 15 bases between. The CDR3 length is 14 residues.

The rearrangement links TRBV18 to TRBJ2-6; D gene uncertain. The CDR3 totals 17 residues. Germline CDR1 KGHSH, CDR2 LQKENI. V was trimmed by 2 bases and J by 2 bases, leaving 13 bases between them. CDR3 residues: CASSPYGVGTGANVLTF. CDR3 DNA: TGTGCCAGCTCACCATATGGTGTGGGGACTGGGGCCAACGTCCTGACTTTC.

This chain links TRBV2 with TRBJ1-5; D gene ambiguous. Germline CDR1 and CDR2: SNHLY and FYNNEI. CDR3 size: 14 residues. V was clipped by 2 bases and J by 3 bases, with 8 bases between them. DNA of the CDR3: TGTGCCAGCAGTGAAAGTCGACTCAATCAGCCCCAGCATTTT. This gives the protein CASSESRLNQPQHF.

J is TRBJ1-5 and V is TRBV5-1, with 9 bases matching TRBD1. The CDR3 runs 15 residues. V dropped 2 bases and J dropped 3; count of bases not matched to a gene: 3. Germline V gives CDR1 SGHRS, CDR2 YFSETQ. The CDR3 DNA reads TGCGCCAGCAGCTTTGGGACAGGGAACAATCAGCCCCAGCATTTT. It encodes CASSFGTGNNQPQHF.

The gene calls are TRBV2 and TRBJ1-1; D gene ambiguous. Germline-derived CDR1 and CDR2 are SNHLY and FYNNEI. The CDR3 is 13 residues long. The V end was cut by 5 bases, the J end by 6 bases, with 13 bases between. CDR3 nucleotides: TGTGCCAGCAGTCAGAGGGTTAGGGCTGAAGCTTTCTTT. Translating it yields CASSQRVRAEAFF.